The 27 T cell receptor beta chains below all came from one sample that was sequenced in a study of blood T cells in healthy people across ages. Primers used in a second PCR of about 6 to 11 cycles were a sample-barcoded 5' primer and a J-beta primer mix. TCRdb re-called the 5' RACE reads with MiXCR, one entry per CDR3 protein. The top ten clones hold just under 9.5% of a sample with hundreds of thousands of distinct CDR3 sequences, 25% of them seen once. The data also belong to a second study, concerning T cells of mothers and their children.

The sequenced sample was blood. The receptors stem from a boy younger than 18 in good health.

This clonotype was seen only a few times. The chain uses TRBV20-1 and TRBJ1-1; the D gene is possibly TRBD1 (5 bases). The CDR3 loop spans 14 amino acids. The germline V and J ends were trimmed by 1 base and 5 bases, with 14 bases remaining between them. Per the germline V gene, CDR1 is DFQATT and CDR2 is SNEGSKA (reference sequence). The CDR3 spells CSARVPGRRTEAFF. For the CDR3, the DNA is TGCAGTGCTAGAGTTCCAGGGAGGCGGACTGAAGCTTTCTTT.

The chain links TRBV12-3 or TRBV12-4 to TRBJ2-5, with a possible D match to TRBD2 (5 bases). V lost 6 bases, J lost 0 bases, and 11 bases lay in between. CDR3 size: 14 residues. DNA of the CDR3: TGTGCCAGCAGAAATAGCGTGAACCAAGAGACCCAGTACTTC. The encoded protein is CASRNSVNQETQYF.

J is TRBJ2-7 and V is TRBV28; 16 nucleotides align to TRBD2. The CDR3 consists of 17 residues. V trimming: 7 bases; J trimming: 6 bases; junction bases outside the gene matches: 12. Germline values: CDR1 MDHEN, CDR2 SYDVKM. DNA for the CDR3: TGTGCCAGCAAATCTCCGGGACTAGCGGGAGGGCCGGGCGAGCAGTACTTC. Translating gives CASKSPGLAGGPGEQYF. Drawing the rest from reference TRBV28 and TRBJ2-7, the complete variable domain is DVKVTQSSRYLVKRTGEKVFLECVQDMDHENMFWYRQDPGLGLRLIYFSYDVKMKEKGDIPEGYSVSREKKERFSLILESASTNQTSMYLCASKSPGLAGGPGEQYFGPGTRLTVT.

This sequence joins TRBV7-9 and TRBJ2-7, with 8 bases identical to TRBD1. Germline trimming cut 4 bases from V and 5 bases from J; bases unmatched to any gene: 7. The germline V gene encodes CDR1 SEHNR and CDR2 FQNEAQ (reference sequence). The CDR3 contains 14 residues. The CDR3 nucleotides read TGTGCCAGCAGCTCCCGGGACAGGATCCACGAGCAGTACTTC. Translating gives CASSSRDRIHEQYF.

This clonotype was detected a few times. This sequence joins TRBV12-3 or TRBV12-4 and TRBJ2-1; unclear D gene. V lost 1 base and J lost 7, with 5 bases in between. The CDR3 covers 12 residues. DNA of the CDR3: TGTGCCAGCAGTTTAGAGATTAATGAGCAGTTCTTC. Translation: CASSLEINEQFF.

This clonotype was counted a few times. The chain links TRBV6-1 to TRBJ1-2, with 12 bases fitting TRBD1. The germline V gene encodes CDR1 MNHNS and CDR2 SASEGT. J was trimmed by 4 bases and V by 5 bases; bases with no gene match: 11. The CDR3 consists of 17 residues. The CDR3 coding sequence is TGTGCCAGCAGTCCAAGTGGGACAGGGGGCGCCAGCTATGGCTACACCTTC. Translated: CASSPSGTGGASYGYTF.

This clonotype was seen at least ten times. The CDR3 region is CAISDPVAFYEQYF. Written as DNA, the CDR3 is TGTGCCATCAGTGATCCCGTAGCTTTTTACGAGCAGTACTTC. This chain joins TRBV10-3 and TRBJ2-5; no firm D call. The J call could be wrong; TRBJ2-7 is a better fit for the DNA end. The CDR3 is 14 amino acids. Germline assignment: CDR1 ENHRY and CDR2 SYGVKD.

This clonotype appeared a single time. The J gene is TRBJ1-2, the V gene TRBV6-2 or TRBV6-3, with no clear D. The CDR3 contains 16 residues. Per germline, CDR1 MNHEY and CDR2 SVGEGT. Trimming cost V 5 bases and J 2 bases, with 18 bases left between them. The chain's CDR3 is CASSISGDDGNYGYTF. Here the CDR3 DNA reads TGTGCCAGCAGTATATCCGGAGATGACGGCAACTATGGCTACACCTTC.

This clonotype was counted many times. V gene TRBV5-1 combines with J gene TRBJ2-1; 9 bases fit TRBD2. The CDR3 totals 14 residues. The V gene end was trimmed by 8 bases and the J gene end by 5 bases; junction bases not matched to a gene: 8. Germline V lookup: CDR1 SGHRS, CDR2 YFSETQ. The CDR3 loop is CASKIAGANNEQFF. CDR3 nucleotides: TGCGCCAGTAAGATAGCGGGGGCCAACAATGAGCAGTTCTTC.

This chain uses TRBV20-1 with TRBJ1-4, with D maybe TRBD1 (6 bases). Germline CDR1 and CDR2: DFQATT and SNEGSKA (reference sequence). V lost 6 bases and J lost 6, with 14 bases in between. This CDR3 has 13 residues. The CDR3 DNA reads TGCAGTGCCTCAGGGGCTAGGGATGAAAAACTGTTTTTT. It specifies CSASGARDEKLFF.

This sequence joins TRBV29-1 and TRBJ1-2; TRBD1 might be the D (6 bases). The CDR3 spans 13 residues. In germline, CDR1 is SQVTM, CDR2 ANQGSEA. Trimming cost V 4 bases and J 3 bases, with 12 bases left between them. CDR3 sequence (DNA): TGCAGCGTTGCCGGGGGCTTTGACTATGGCTACACCTTC. It encodes CSVAGGFDYGYTF.

This clonotype was observed once. The V and J genes are TRBV9 and TRBJ1-1, with D perhaps TRBD1 (5 bases). This CDR3 spans 16 amino acids. Per germline, CDR1 SGDLS and CDR2 YYNGEE. The ends were cut back, 4 bases at V and 6 bases at J, with 22 bases in the middle. CDR3 amino acids: CASSPGVADTGAEAFF. CDR3 in DNA: TGTGCCAGCAGCCCCGGGGTAGCGGATACGGGGGCTGAAGCTTTCTTT. The full variable domain, in which reference TRBV9 and TRBJ1-1 provide the parts outside the CDR3, is DSGVTQTPKHLITATGQRVTLRCSPRSGDLSVYWYQQSLDQGLQFLIQYYNGEERAKGNILERFSAQQFPDLHSELNLSSLELGDSALYFCASSPGVADTGAEAFFGQGTRLTVV.

In this sample, this clonotype turned up once. The genes are TRBV7-2 and TRBJ2-5, with TRBD2 as a possible D gene (5 bases). This CDR3 has 14 residues. CDR1 and CDR2 (germline): SGHTA, FQGNSA. The V gene lost 3 bases and the J gene lost 5 bases, with 13 bases spanning the gap. CDR3: CASSFNSGVETQYF. CDR3 DNA sequence: TGTGCCAGCAGCTTCAACAGCGGAGTCGAGACCCAGTACTTC.

The rearrangement links TRBV29-1 to TRBJ2-4; 7 bases agree with TRBD1. V gave up 7 bases and J gave up 5 bases; unmatched junction bases: 2. The V gene's germline CDR1 is SQVTM and CDR2 ANQGSEA. The CDR3 totals 11 residues. The CDR3 DNA reads TGCAGCGGAGACAGGGAAAACATTCAGTACTTC. This codes for CSGDRENIQYF.

This clonotype has only a few counts. The V call is TRBV12-3 or TRBV12-4, the J call TRBJ2-1, with D perhaps matching TRBD2 (6 bases). There are 13 residues in the CDR3. V dropped 6 bases and J dropped 5 bases, with 11 bases sitting between them. CDR3 loop: CASRSGTDNEQFF. The CDR3 DNA is TGTGCCAGCAGGTCCGGGACTGACAATGAGCAGTTCTTC.

V usage is TRBV7-9 and J usage is TRBJ2-3; D is undetermined. CDR1 SEHNR and CDR2 FQNEAQ come from the germline V gene (reference sequence). This CDR3 region has 8 residues. Trimming took 5 bases from V and 13 from J, leaving 4 bases between them. Here the CDR3 reads CASSREYF. DNA of the CDR3: TGTGCCAGCAGCCGAGAGTATTTT.

This clonotype has just a few counts. The rearrangement links TRBV11-3 to TRBJ2-7, with a weak D call TRBD1 (5 bases). Trimming took off 5 bases at V and 6 bases at J, with 14 bases between the two ends. The CDR3 has 13 residues. CDR1 and CDR2 (germline): SGHNT, YENEEA. This CDR3 reads CASSLGVGVEQYF. The DNA of the CDR3 is TGTGCCAGCAGCCTAGGGGTAGGGGTCGAGCAGTACTTC. The whole variable domain, filled in from reference TRBV11-3 and TRBJ2-7, reads EAGVVQSPRYKIIEKKQPVAFWCNPISGHNTLYWYLQNLGQGPELLIRYENEEAVDDSQLPKDRFSAERLKGVDSTLKIQPAELGDSAVYLCASSLGVGVEQYFGPGTRLTVT.

This rearrangement joins TRBV28 to TRBJ1-2; D is perhaps TRBD1 (5 bases). The germline gives CDR1 MDHEN, CDR2 SYDVKM. Trimming pared 7 bases from V and 3 bases from J, leaving 9 bases between. The CDR3 has 12 residues. CDR3 region: CASTDRDYGYTF. CDR3 coding DNA: TGTGCCAGCACCGACAGAGACTATGGCTACACCTTC.

The rearrangement links TRBV28 to TRBJ2-7, with TRBD2 matching 10 bases. Germline V gene data show CDR1 as MDHEN and CDR2 as SYDVKM. V was pared by 4 bases and J by 3 bases, with 6 bases of the junction left unmatched. This CDR3 is built from 15 residues. CDR3 bases: TGTGCCAGCAGTTCTCCGACTAGCGGGCACTACGAGCAGTACTTC. This codes for CASSSPTSGHYEQYF.

The J gene is TRBJ2-7, the V gene TRBV4-1; D is possibly TRBD2 (5 bases). Germline V CDR1 and CDR2: MGHRA, YSYEKL. The CDR3 runs 17 residues. V was pared by 3 bases and J by 2 bases, with 20 bases between. The CDR3 sequence is CASSQSGLNVNPYEQYF. The CDR3 DNA follows: TGCGCCAGCAGCCAGTCAGGACTCAATGTAAACCCCTACGAGCAGTACTTC.

The table lists this clonotype with a few counts. The genes are TRBV13 and TRBJ2-4; D gene unclear. CDR3 length: 15 amino acids. Trimming took off 0 bases at V and 1 base at J, with 7 bases between the two ends. The germline V gene encodes CDR1 PRHDT and CDR2 FYEKMQ (reference sequence). Written as DNA, the CDR3 is TGTGCCAGCAGCTTAGGACAGTACGCCAAAAACATTCAGTACTTC. Protein sequence: CASSLGQYAKNIQYF.

The chain recombines TRBV28 with TRBJ2-2; 7 bases map to TRBD1. CDR1 and CDR2 from the germline V gene are MDHEN and SYDVKM. Trimming took 5 bases from V and 4 from J; bases not matched to a gene: 7. The CDR3 sequence is 15 residues long. CDR3 DNA sequence: TGTGCCAGCAGTATCCTGGCAGGGGGCACCGGGGAGCTGTTTTTT. Its translation: CASSILAGGTGELFF.

The chain joins TRBV10-3 to TRBJ1-2; possibly TRBD1 for D (6 bases). In germline, CDR1 is ENHRY, CDR2 SYGVKD. The CDR3 contains 15 residues. V lost 2 bases to trimming and J lost 3 bases, with 13 bases between them. CDR3 sequence: CAISERAGAYYGYTF. The CDR3 DNA follows: TGTGCCATCAGTGAGCGAGCAGGGGCGTACTATGGCTACACCTTC.

This chain connects TRBV12-3 or TRBV12-4 to TRBJ1-2, with D unresolved. V lost 5 bases, J lost 5 bases, and 18 bases lay in between. This CDR3 has 15 amino acids. The CDR3 is CASSAPGRLSYGYTF. Written as DNA, the CDR3 is TGTGCCAGCAGTGCTCCGGGCAGGCTATCTTATGGCTACACCTTC.

This clonotype was detected only a few times. V usage is TRBV7-9 and J usage is TRBJ1-4; possible D gene TRBD1, 5 bases. From germline, CDR1 is SEHNR and CDR2 FQNEAQ (reference sequence). The CDR3 has 13 amino acids. Trimming removed 6 bases at V and 8 bases at J, with 13 bases between. The CDR3 protein is CASSSRGQEKLFF. DNA of the CDR3: TGTGCCAGCAGTTCCCGGGGCCAGGAAAAACTGTTTTTT.

This clonotype turned up a few times. The rearrangement uses TRBV11-2 and TRBJ2-3, with D uncertain. The CDR3 sequence is 11 residues long. V dropped 5 bases and J dropped 6 bases, with 6 bases sitting between them. The germline V gene encodes CDR1 SGHAT and CDR2 FQNNGV. CDR3 nucleotide sequence: TGTGCCAGCAGCGCCTTGGATACGCAGTATTTT. It specifies CASSALDTQYF.

The V gene is TRBV25-1, the J gene TRBJ2-5, with 10 nucleotides matching TRBD1. Near its end, the DNA agrees better with TRBJ2-1, so the J call may be wrong. CDR1 is MGHDK, CDR2 SYGVNS, per germline. The CDR3 is 17 amino acids. Written as DNA, the CDR3 is TGTGCCAGCAGTGAATCCCGGTGGACAGGGGGGGACAATGAGCAGTTCTTC. Its translation is CASSESRWTGGDNEQFF.